This TCR beta chain was retrieved from a study of T cell changes during pregnancy in multiple sclerosis. The germline V gene encodes CDR1 SGDLS and CDR2 YYNGEE. The CDR3 runs to 12 residues. With 8 bases clipped from V and 4 bases from J, the junction kept 3 bases outside the gene matches. Repertoires were generated with immunoSEQ multiplex PCR, while TCRdb's copy carries only in-frame clones and drops some. The sample shows about 24,000 clones, 86% of them seen only once. The gene calls are TRBV9 and TRBJ1-3; TRBD1 matches 7 bases. This TCR was recovered from a female donor in good health, enrolled as a control in a pregnancy study. The sequenced sample was CD8+ T cells from peripheral blood mononuclear cells, obtained in the first trimester of pregnancy. The CDR3 is CASEGQGNTIYF. As DNA, the CDR3 is TGTGCCAGTGAGGGACAGGGAAACACCATATATTTT.